This TCR beta chain was recorded in a study of graft-versus-host responses after intestinal transplantation. Study-level background: Anti-thymocyte globulin induction was given to all recipients, followed by tacrolimus and steroids for around three years.

Concerning this clone itself: Its specificity is unknown.

Assay: immunoSEQ multiplex PCR; the TCRdb copy retains only in-frame clones and omits some. The repertoire holds 35,000 to 50,000 clones, over 90% seen once, with less than 0.25% in the top ten. Study-wide results and caveats: There were GvH clones found in recipient marrow, and some of them appeared first in ileum or blood. Circulating GvH clone levels at their peak were associated with HvG declines (early post-transplant). Allografts from individuals with graft-donor T cell macrochimerism displayed high graft-versus-host to host-versus-graft clonal ratios.

Trimming left V 2 bases short and J 8 bases short, with 9 bases between. This CDR3 contains 12 residues. From germline, CDR1 is MNHNS and CDR2 SASEGT. The rearrangement joins TRBV6-1 to TRBJ1-1; unclear D gene. This TCR derives from a human donor who was the organ donor for an intestinal transplant. The sample in question was unstimulated CD8+ T cells sorted from spleen or lymph node cells, obtained before transplant. CDR3 nucleotides: TGTGCCAGCAGTGAATTCGGTAGGGAAGCTTTCTTT. It translates to CASSEFGREAFF.